Included here is one T cell receptor (beta chain) sequence, with context. In the original workflow: Estimated nucleated cell counts came from reference gene primer amplification. Some clones are missing from TCRdb's copy, which holds only in-frame ones; the method was immunoSEQ multiplex PCR. V, J and clone size are those of that table, while D and trimming were read from the DNA. The table records under 200,000 clones, 83% of them present only once. This entry belongs to a study of blood T cell repertoires in COVID-19. Study overall: Italy, Spain and the United States were the sources of the convalescent and acute COVID-19 samples. PBMCs, B-cell-depleted T cells, or T cells were the source of the cDNA or gDNA that made up the material.

J lost 7 bases, V lost 6 bases, and 7 bases had no gene match. The CDR3 is 13 amino acids. Sequencing was carried out using peripheral blood. The V call is TRBV12-3 or TRBV12-4, the J call TRBJ2-7; the match to TRBD1 covers 9 bases. This TCR derives from a human donor in a cohort sampled during active COVID-19. Here the CDR3 reads CASSTGGWGEQYF. In DNA form, the CDR3 reads TGTGCCAGCAGCACAGGGGGCTGGGGGGAGCAGTACTTC.